This section outlines one TCR beta chain sequence together with its context. Its antigen remains unknown. As the sequencing template, cDNA was produced by extracting RNA and reverse transcribing it. The table came from immunoSEQ multiplex PCR; TCRdb's copy has only in-frame clones and leaves some out. The sample has roughly 170,000 clones, around 60% seen once. The sample originates from a study of CD8+ T cells in alopecia areata. General study findings and limits: In scalp, tofacitinib significantly decreased clonality and expanded CD8+ clones among the top 100. In blood and scalp, many expanded lesional clones persisted during tofacitinib. Greater clonality was observed in lesional scalp samples, especially alopecia totalis/universalis, versus normal scalp.

Trimming shortened V by 5 bases and J by 3 bases, and 10 bases separated the two germline ends. The CDR3 is 12 residues long. CDR1 and CDR2 from the germline V gene are SQVTM and ANQGSEA. Treatment defined: oral pan-JAK inhibitor, 5-10 mg twice daily. Peripheral blood and lesional scalp punch biopsies were taken from alopecia areata patients. The TCR comes from a human donor with alopecia areata. The chain has TRBV29-1 and TRBJ1-1, with D hard to call. The sample in question was CD8+ T cells sorted from blood, obtained at week 24, from a patient treated with tofacitinib. In DNA, the CDR3 is TGCAGCGTTACAGCAGGCTACACTGAAGCTTTCTTT. Protein product: CSVTAGYTEAFF.